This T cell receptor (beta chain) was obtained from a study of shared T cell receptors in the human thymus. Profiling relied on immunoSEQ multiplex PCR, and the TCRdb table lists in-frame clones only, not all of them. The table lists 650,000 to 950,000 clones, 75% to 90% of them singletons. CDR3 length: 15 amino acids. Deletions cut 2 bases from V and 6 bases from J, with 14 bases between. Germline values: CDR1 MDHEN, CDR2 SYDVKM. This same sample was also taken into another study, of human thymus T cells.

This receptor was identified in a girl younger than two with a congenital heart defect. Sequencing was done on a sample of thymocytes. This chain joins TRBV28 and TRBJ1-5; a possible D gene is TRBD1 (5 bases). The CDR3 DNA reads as TGTGCCAGCAGTTTAGGGGGTGGAGGGCGTCAGCCCCAGCATTTT. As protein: CASSLGGGGRQPQHF.